This T cell receptor (beta chain) was recovered during a study of cytomegalovirus exposure and HLA in healthy donors (dated by TCRdb to between 2016 and 2019). Regarding the study in general: According to an earlier analysis of a few hundred of the donors, some 170 million T cells yielded roughly 110 million unique TCR beta sequences and more than 250 Gb of sequence data. Rather than drawing on any new phenotypic data, the later analysis identified candidate immune exposures from TCR beta sequences and the way those sequences occurred across donors. The aim of the study was to test whether cataloging public T cell receptors could identify signatures of past pathogen exposure. In a later analysis, previously published TCR beta repertoires from 600 to 850 donors were re-analyzed and high-resolution HLA genotyping was added so that TCR occurrence patterns could be studied. HLA typing included class I and class II loci at four-digit resolution. Because of strong linkage in the cohort, a few DR-DQ haplotypes were treated as single units for association and clustering. Donor age, sex, ethnicity and CMV serostatus were collected together with the repertoire data. A separate validation cohort of 90 to 150 different subjects was used in addition to the approximately 640-subject first cohort. Among the roughly 370 genotyped donors, about 85% belonged to the genetic ancestry cluster associated with self-reported Caucasian donors. An earlier analysis of 500 to 650 of the donors applied high-throughput TCR beta sequencing to assess whether each TCR beta V gene segment acted as functional or pseudogenic. Typing coverage differed by locus: A, B, C, DRB1 and DQB1 were typed in about 629-640 donors, DQA1 in roughly 510, DPA1 in 600 to 610, and DPB1 in just under 490. An early release covering more than 500 HLA-typed donors comprised about 320 gigabases of sequencing data and around 85 million unique TCR sequences. A later genetic analysis used genome-wide SNP genotypes for about three fifths of the roughly 700 donors, treating that subset as a discovery cohort. All discovery cohort repertoires had been generated using a single sequencing platform. To predict cytomegalovirus infection status, the study combined high-throughput TCR immunosequencing, statistical association of individual TCRs with disease status, and machine learning. Among about 400 genotyped donors of the cohort, an average of roughly 230,000 unique TCR beta nucleotide sequences was sequenced per donor, of which about 19% were non-productive. Using immunosequencing, the study profiled T cell repertoires from approximately 700 subjects and related those repertoires to cytomegalovirus serostatus. Overall results and qualifications from the work: The classifier was reported to diagnose cytomegalovirus status with high specificity and sensitivity in both the original and validation cohorts. According to a later genetic analysis, donors in an Asian-associated ancestry cluster had fewer N-insertions in productive TCRs than the approximately 650-donor mean. When HLA alleles, especially DR and DQ, strongly co-occurred, attributing TCR associations to individual alleles was difficult. Because HLA typing was missing for some donors at each locus, association tests included only the typed subset. Broadly in line with IMGT annotations, most TCR beta V segments showed up in productive rearrangements about 90% or about 30% of the time in an earlier analysis of several hundred of the donors. This cohort had only TCR beta chains sequenced, and the lack of alpha or paired-chain data limited which features could be detected. The presence/absence analyses assumed that sequencing depth was roughly uniform across donors, and that assumption may not be true. A group of highly shared sequence variants was considered likely to be a technical artifact of the sequencing pipeline. Across donors, most TCR sequences were observed very rarely, whereas some public TCRs were present in many individuals. In vitro tests confirmed that a few of the cytomegalovirus-associated TCR beta chains recognize cytomegalovirus antigens. Several of the top co-occurrence clusters appeared to be linked to parvovirus B19, influenza, CMV and Epstein-Barr virus, according to a later analysis. A later analysis found that TCR association rates varied across HLA loci, with DRB1 alleles showing the most associated TCRs and HLA-C alleles the fewest. In a later analysis, HLA-associated TCR beta chains showed more clonal expansion and lower generation probabilities than non-associated chains that were equally common. The study listed 164 TCR beta chains as associated with cytomegalovirus. For the cohort, immune exposure information was limited to CMV serostatus. A further reported finding was that TCR beta sequences accurately predicted the HLA-A and HLA-B alleles for most subjects in the first cohort. An association between a missense DCLRE1C variant and V-gene and J-gene trimming of TCR beta chains was found in a later genetic analysis and replicated in an independent cohort. According to a later analysis, most CMV-associated TCR beta chains appeared to be HLA-restricted, and the HLA associations seemed to be driven largely by CMV exposure. Because the 87-base-pair reads could not distinguish some IMGT-functional V segments, including TRBV6-2 and TRBV6-3, those segments were excluded. Linkage disequilibrium might explain the correlated functional status among segregating V segments, but an unknown experimental factor could not be excluded. Because counts were too low, roughly 17 rarely observed V segments, including chromosome 9 orphons, were left out of the earlier analysis of 587 of the donors. According to the authors, the approach could potentially be generalized to other disease states and immunological phenotypes. At a false discovery rate of 0.05, a later analysis linked some 17,000 TCR beta sequences to specific HLA alleles.

To prepare the library, the immunoSEQ multiplex PCR assay was applied. A mixture of 60 forward primers for TCR Vbeta segments and 13 reverse primers for TCR Jbeta segments was used in the multiplex PCR. The CDR3 region of rearranged TCR beta genes was amplified from genomic DNA with a multiplex PCR assay. The amplified TCR beta libraries were sequenced on the Illumina HiSeq System as 87-base-pair reads. The published analysis was carried out like this. In a later analysis, tens of millions of unique TCR beta chains were counted across the roughly 610 repertoires, and roughly 9.9 million of these chains were shared by at least two donors. A nearest-neighbor algorithm error-corrected the raw reads and collapsed the reads into unique sequences, merging closely related sequences to remove PCR and sequencing errors. V, D and J gene segments were assigned by aligning CDR3 sequences to IMGT reference sequences. For a sequence to be retained, at least a six-nucleotide match to both a V gene segment and a J gene segment was required. A rearrangement counted as productive if the CDR3 had no stop codons and remained in frame with V and J, and every other rearrangement counted as non-productive. CDR3 was defined according to IMGT convention as the region running from the second conserved V-encoded cysteine to the conserved J-encoded phenylalanine. The earlier analysis of some 540 of the donors excluded any sequence lacking an unambiguous match to a single V gene segment. In an earlier analysis of several hundred of the donors, V segments were called functional above 56.7% productive rearrangements and were called segregating when the between-donor standard deviation exceeded 5%. To diagnose cytomegalovirus status from the catalog of TCR beta chain sequences, a statistical classification framework was built. V and J gene assignment, in a later analysis, came from comparing TCR nucleotide sequences with IMGT/GENE-DB human TR gene sequences. The TCRdist pipeline was used in a later analysis to assign CDR3 sequences and most-parsimonious VDJ recombination scenarios. A later analysis defined each TCR beta chain by its CDR3 amino acid sequence plus V-gene family, and excluded reads lacking a unique V-gene family. In a later analysis, 450 to 600 highly shared, low-generation-probability nucleotide sequences were removed to address suspected cross-contamination and a sequencing artifact. In a later analysis, a clonal expansion index was calculated for each public chain from normalized within-repertoire ranks of inferred template counts. In a later analysis, generation probabilities were computed using a VDJ recombination model fitted to out-of-frame rearrangements, and the results were checked against IGoR. A later analysis scored TCR-TCR, TCR-HLA and TCR-CMV co-occurrence with hypergeometric tests, applying a repertoire-size bias correction to TCR pairs. In a later analysis, false discovery rates were estimated by permuting HLA or CMV assignments 20 times. In a later analysis, co-occurring TCRs were grouped using DBSCAN, with TCRdist sequence similarity added in when clustering inside HLA-allele-positive subsets. Repertoires with fewer than 30,000 or more than 120,000 public chains were left out of co-occurrence clustering, as were four to six repertoires with anomalous nucleotide sharing. Imported from immuneACCESS, the table was reduced by TCRdb to in-frame sequences with V and J called. These copies leave out some clones; in studies compared against another copy, an unresolved V gene accounts for under half, and the cause of the remainder is not known. That table is the source of V, J and clone size, and D and trimming were worked out from the DNA. In this sample the table shows about 120,000 clones, 70% to 75% of which occur a single time. The ten biggest clones cover 4% to 5% of the sample.

The cohort was made up of approximately 670 healthy bone marrow donors. At the time of sampling, every cohort member was nominally healthy, though immune exposures that went unrecorded were likely present. The donor was CMV seronegative and was included in the group of 352 seronegative cohort members. Every donor gave a peripheral blood sample, and the peripheral blood mononuclear cells from that sample were used for TCR beta sequencing. The Qiagen DNeasy Blood Extraction Kit was used to extract genomic DNA from the blood cell samples. On this clone itself: The specificity of this receptor is unknown. No much larger clonotype is one base removed from it; base qualities were not supplied.

V was cut back by 2 bases and J by 1 base, leaving a gap of 6 bases between them. The germline V gene (reference sequence) sets CDR1 to SGHNT and CDR2 to YYREEE. The CDR3 numbers 14 residues from cysteine through phenylalanine. Kept here is only the CDR3 DNA, which spans 42 bases and is read in frame from base 1. This TCR was sampled from a middle-aged woman in good health and CMV-seronegative. The chain links TRBV5-4 with TRBJ2-2; the D segment cannot be called with confidence. The material sequenced was PBMCs. The bases are TGTGCCAGCAGCTTCTCAGAGAACACCGGGGAGCTGTTTTTT. Its protein is CASSFSENTGELFF.